This T cell receptor (beta chain) was obtained from a study of blood T cells in healthy people across ages (dated by TCRdb to between 2014 and 2017). Regarding the complete study: In model experiments, roughly one uniquely barcoded TCR beta cDNA molecule per two T cells was captured by template switching. Four age groups were formed from the donors: young (average roughly 16 years), middle-aged (around 40), aged (more than 55) and long-lived (roughly 81). Two additional independent replicas of 1 million unique cDNA reads from the same blood draw were analyzed for two donors (one aged 18 to 30 and one aged 80 or older). Using deep sequencing normalized with unique cDNA molecular identifiers, the study measured how TCR beta repertoire diversity changes with age. To avoid experimental bias, donors of different ages were spread randomly across the sequencing lanes. The full study reports these points: Donor CMV infection status was unknown, potentially confounding age-related changes in expanded clonotypes. Compared with the aged group, the long-lived group had more naive CD4+ T cells, fewer expanded clones and increased TCR diversity, a pattern suggesting age selection. Observed TCR beta diversity correlated strongly with the percentage of naive T cells measured by flow cytometry. As age increased, observed TCR beta diversity per million T cells dropped in a roughly linear way, and a significant reduction was already evident by age 40. Estimates of total diversity from one million sequenced T cells were regarded as lower bounds and underestimates. Conclusive comparison of naive and antigen-experienced compartments was prevented by the profiling of bulk unsorted PBMCs.

Its CDR3 holds 16 amino acids, cysteine through phenylalanine. Here the CDR3 DNA is all that survives: 48 bases in frame from base 1. Trimmed from V: 4 bases; trimmed from J: 0 bases; junction bases lacking a gene match: 2. The germline V gene (reference sequence) gives CDR1 as MNHEY and CDR2 as SMNVEV. Donors were approximately 42 systemically healthy Caucasian individuals from Russia aged roughly 6 to 100 years. Around 9.8 milliliters of peripheral blood were collected from each donor into EDTA-treated Vacutainer tubes. Ficoll-Paque density-gradient centrifugation was used to isolate PBMCs, with at least 7 million per sample. Trizol reagent was used to extract total RNA from the PBMCs, yielding at least 5 micrograms per sample. The percentages of naive CD45RAhigh/CD27high T cells were determined by flow cytometry on a PBMC aliquot from every donor. To prepare the library, 5' RACE was applied. Sequenced on an Illumina HiSeq 2500. A second PCR of roughly 7 to 11 cycles was performed with a sample-barcoded 5' primer and a J-beta primer mix. Each TCR beta cDNA molecule received a unique molecular identifier from a template-switch 5' adaptor carrying 12 random nucleotides. At least 3 million CDR3-containing paired-end reads were obtained from each sample. All of the RNA was converted into first-strand cDNA using the Mint cDNA synthesis kit, with a TRBC-specific oligonucleotide serving as the primer. All cDNA was treated with uracil-DNA glycosylase and then went through a first 18-cycle PCR with the universal primers M1SS and BC2_uni_R. The original pipeline was this. For normalization, 1 million high-quality reads were randomly selected from each sample, with every read carrying a distinct molecular identifier. Reads with shared molecular identifiers were discarded instead of being binned into consensus sequences. MiTCR, with a Q25 quality threshold and the strictest error-elimination algorithm, was used for CDR3 identification, clonotype clustering and error correction. Lower-bound total TCR beta diversity was estimated with a nonparametric unseen species model using Euler transformation. TCRdb handled the public reads itself, with Q25 trimming in fastp and clone calling in MiXCR, and kept productive beta chains. Every CDR3 protein is listed once, alongside the most common genes and DNA of its rows. The V and J calls were determined by TCRdb, not by the authors. The sample records over 600,000 distinct CDR3 sequences, 40% to 50% of which are singletons. Around 32% of the sample is held by the ten biggest clonotypes.

This clonotype was observed many times. Its antigen is still unknown. Base quality data are lacking; no much larger clone is found one base away. The chain uses TRBV27 and TRBJ2-7; the central 14 bases match TRBD2. This TCR derives from a man older than 75 in good health. Sequencing used blood. The CDR3 amino acid sequence is: CASSSGLAGVSYEQYF. The nucleotide sequence is given as TGTGCCAGCAGTTCGGGACTAGCGGGGGTCTCCTACGAGCAGTACTTC.